There are a few counts of the clone carrying this T cell receptor beta chain. Every patient underwent thyroid surgery untreated. Authors' methods: Variation in CDR3 across clinicopathological groups served as the basis for constructing a distant-metastasis classifier in papillary thyroid cancer. TCRdb ran MiXCR on the PCR reads. What appears here as the V and J calls and clone size reflects TCRdb's work, not the paper's. Among about 15,000 clones, less than 4% were seen once, and the ten largest hold 20% to 30%. The data belong to a study of metastatic and nonmetastatic thyroid tumors. Study summary: From malignant and benign thyroid patients, repertoires in blood and in tumor or nodule tissue were compared.

Per germline, CDR1 SGHTA and CDR2 FQGTGA. The V and J ends lost 8 bases and 6 bases respectively, with 21 bases between them. CDR3 size: 15 residues. The sequence was obtained from a female donor with papillary thyroid cancer or a benign thyroid nodule (not recorded which). Some clones in this sample may be carry-over from other donors' samples. The chain employs TRBV7-3 and TRBJ2-3; D unresolved. The sample taken for sequencing was tumor tissue. CDR3 sequence: CASRRSPSPMDTQYF. In DNA, the CDR3 is TGTGCCAGCCGCCGCTCTCCGTCCCCCATGGATACGCAGTATTTT.